One and the same sample provided the 5 T cell receptor beta chains below, sequenced in a study of blood T cell repertoires in COVID-19. The repertoire was sequenced with immunoSEQ multiplex PCR; TCRdb's copy has only in-frame clones and lacks some. The sample consists of tens of thousands of clones, 70% to 90% of them appearing once. Sequencing input: peripheral blood. These receptors all stem from a human donor in a cohort sampled during active COVID-19.

The chain couples TRBV4-1 to TRBJ2-3, with TRBD2 as a possible D gene (6 bases). CDR3 length: 15 residues. V lost 1 base to trimming and J lost 6 bases, with 14 bases between them. Germline V lookup: CDR1 MGHRA, CDR2 YSYEKL. The CDR3 reads CASSQGGVLPDTQYF. In nucleotides, the CDR3 is TGCGCCAGCAGCCAAGGGGGGGTGCTGCCGGATACGCAGTATTTT.

This clone was recorded once. This chain joins TRBV12-3 or TRBV12-4 and TRBJ1-2; no firm D call. CDR3 size: 13 residues. V gave up 5 bases and J gave up 8 bases, with 15 bases separating them. The CDR3 protein is CASSTGSPLGYTF. The DNA for the CDR3 is TGTGCCAGCAGTACCGGGAGCCCCTTAGGCTACACCTTC.

This clone appeared a single time. The chain is built from TRBV28 and TRBJ1-4, with a weak D call TRBD1 (6 bases). There are 15 residues in the CDR3. Trimming cost V 6 bases and J 5 bases, with 16 bases left between them. Germline V gene lookup returns CDR1 MDHEN and CDR2 SYDVKM. The CDR3 nucleotides read TGTGCCAGCAGATCCCCGGACAGTCGGAATGAAAAACTGTTTTTT. It codes for CASRSPDSRNEKLFF.

This clone was seen a handful of times. The chain uses TRBV7-9 and TRBJ1-5; D is unresolved. This CDR3 has 14 amino acids. With 5 bases removed from V and 1 base from J, the gap between germline ends came to 9 bases. Germline V lookup: CDR1 SEHNR, CDR2 FQNEAQ (reference sequence). The CDR3 DNA reads TGTGCCAGCAGCCCCGACTGGAGCAATCAGCCCCAGCATTTT. Residues: CASSPDWSNQPQHF.

V gene TRBV7-6 combines with J gene TRBJ1-6; 8 bases map to TRBD1. The CDR3 is 15 residues long. The trim removed 5 bases at V and 8 bases at J, leaving 8 bases unmatched. Looked up from germline, CDR1 is SGHVS and CDR2 is FNYEAQ. Here the CDR3 DNA reads TGTGCCAGCAGCCCCGGATCAGGGGGCGATTCACCCCTCCACTTT. Amino acids: CASSPGSGGDSPLHF.